These 24 T cell receptor beta chains were sequenced from one sample in a study of OX40 agonist ivuxolimab in advanced cancers. Produced via immunoSEQ multiplex PCR; TCRdb's table is partial and in-frame only. The sample includes about 70,000 clones, approximately 86% of them seen just once. The sequencing used CD4+ or CD8+ T cells sorted from blood, collected in a trial of the OX40 agonist ivuxolimab. The receptors here all came from an adult with an advanced solid tumor such as melanoma, head and neck, liver or kidney cancer.

V is TRBV10-1 and J is TRBJ1-1; TRBD1 is a possible D gene (5 bases). Deletions cut 2 bases from V and 5 bases from J, with 9 bases between. Germline CDR1 WNHNN, CDR2 SYGVQD (reference sequence). The CDR3 spans 13 residues. CDR3: CASSELGGTEAFF. In DNA, the CDR3 is TGCGCCAGCAGTGAGCTGGGGGGTACTGAAGCTTTCTTT.

The chain uses TRBV7-2 and TRBJ1-4; no definite D call. Trimming cost V 1 base and J 4 bases, with 10 bases left between them. The CDR3 covers 15 residues. Germline CDR1 reads SGHTA; CDR2 reads FQGNSA. In nucleotides, the CDR3 is TGTGCCAGCAGCTTAGAGTCTACCAGTAATGAAAAACTGTTTTTT. Encoded protein: CASSLESTSNEKLFF.

The chain is built from TRBV4-2 and TRBJ1-1, with 7 positions matching TRBD1. There are 14 residues in the CDR3. J gave up 2 bases and V 8 bases, and 8 bases lay outside the gene matches. Germline values: CDR1 LGHNA, CDR2 YNFKEQ. CDR3: CASGSGQRNTEAFF. CDR3 DNA sequence: TGTGCCAGCGGGTCGGGACAGAGAAACACTGAAGCTTTCTTT.

CDR3 DNA: TGTGCCAGCAGTCGGACTAGCGGAACCACAGATACGCAGTATTTT. Translating it yields CASSRTSGTTDTQYF. This chain uses TRBV6-6 with TRBJ2-3, with 10 bases lining up with TRBD2. CDR1 MNHNY and CDR2 SVGAGI come from the germline V gene (reference sequence). The CDR3 contains 15 residues. V dropped 5 bases and J dropped 2; count of bases not matched to a gene: 4.

This sequence joins TRBV5-1 and TRBJ1-2; 9 bases fit TRBD1. CDR1 is SGHRS, CDR2 YFSETQ, per germline. The CDR3 is 12 amino acids. V trimming: 3 bases; J trimming: 7 bases; junction bases outside the gene matches: 1. The CDR3 region is CASSWGQGGYTF. DNA of the CDR3: TGCGCCAGCAGCTGGGGACAGGGTGGCTACACCTTC.

The chain joins TRBV7-9 to TRBJ1-5; D remains unclear. This CDR3 is 12 amino acids long. Germline V gene data show CDR1 as SEHNR and CDR2 as FQNEAQ (reference sequence). V shed 2 bases and J shed 7 bases, with 6 bases lying between them. The CDR3 here is CASSLPAQPQHF. CDR3 DNA: TGTGCCAGCAGCTTACCCGCCCAGCCCCAGCATTTT.

This clone has just a few counts. The CDR3 loop is CASSFKPDRNTEAFF. Written as DNA, the CDR3 is TGTGCCAGCAGTTTTAAGCCGGATAGGAACACTGAAGCTTTCTTT. This sequence joins TRBV27 and TRBJ1-1, with D hard to call. The germline V gene has CDR1 MNHEY and CDR2 SMNVEV (reference sequence). The V and J ends lost 3 bases and 1 base respectively, with 12 bases between them. CDR3 length: 15 amino acids.

This sequence joins TRBV18 and TRBJ1-5, with 9 bases aligning to TRBD1. CDR1 and CDR2 (germline): KGHSH, LQKENI. Germline trimming cut 4 bases from V and 7 bases from J; bases unmatched to any gene: 2. CDR3 size: 13 residues. The CDR3 coding sequence is TGTGCCAGCTCACTCGGGACAGGGCAGCCCCAGCATTTT. Its translation is CASSLGTGQPQHF.

The CDR3 loop reads CASSYSYADSSGYTF. The CDR3 region has the DNA TGTGCCAGCAGTTACTCCTACGCTGACAGCTCTGGCTACACCTTC. The V and J genes are TRBV6-5 and TRBJ1-2, with D maybe TRBD1 (5 bases). Trimming took off 0 bases at V and 7 bases at J, with 15 bases between the two ends. This CDR3 comprises 15 residues. Germline assignment: CDR1 MNHEY and CDR2 SVGAGI.

This clone has a single count. This chain connects TRBV6-5 to TRBJ2-2; 11 nucleotides line up with TRBD1. This CDR3 region has 16 residues. Germline values: CDR1 MNHEY, CDR2 SVGAGI. Germline trimming cut 4 bases from V and 4 bases from J; bases unmatched to any gene: 5. The CDR3 reads CASSSRDRGSTGELFF. CDR3 DNA sequence: TGTGCCAGCAGTTCTCGGGACAGGGGGTCCACCGGGGAGCTGTTTTTT.

This clone was seen once. This chain links TRBV27 with TRBJ1-4, with D unclear. Germline values: CDR1 MNHEY, CDR2 SMNVEV (reference sequence). Trimming left V 7 bases short and J 8 bases short, with 14 bases between. The CDR3 is 13 residues long. In DNA form, the CDR3 reads TGTGCCAGCATGAAGGGAGAGAACGAAAAACTGTTTTTT. It specifies CASMKGENEKLFF.

This chain links TRBV18 with TRBJ1-2; D remains unclear. V gave up 6 bases and J gave up 0 bases, with 14 bases separating them. The CDR3 spans 15 residues. Germline V gives CDR1 KGHSH, CDR2 LQKENI. CDR3 in DNA: TGTGCCAGCTCTCCCCCGGGATCTCCTAACTATGGCTACACCTTC. Residues: CASSPPGSPNYGYTF.

This chain connects TRBV7-3 to TRBJ2-1; 13 nucleotides line up with TRBD2. V shed 1 base, J shed 5 bases, and the junction held 11 bases outside the gene matches. The CDR3 is 19 residues long. Germline values: CDR1 SGHTA, CDR2 FQGTGA. CDR3 in DNA: TGTGCCAGCAGCTTAAAGGGAGGGACTAGCGGGACGAGAGACAATGAGCAGTTCTTC. It specifies CASSLKGGTSGTRDNEQFF.

This chain links TRBV7-9 with TRBJ2-7; D is unclear. V dropped 2 bases and J dropped 6 bases, with 5 bases sitting between them. The CDR3 spans 11 residues. Germline values: CDR1 SEHNR, CDR2 FQNEAQ (reference sequence). CDR3 region: CASSLWAEQYF. The CDR3 DNA follows: TGTGCCAGCAGCTTATGGGCCGAGCAGTACTTC.

The chain combines TRBV4-3 with TRBJ2-1, with 11 bases aligning to TRBD1. Unmatched junction bases numbered 5, after V lost 4 bases and J lost 9 bases. The CDR3 runs 14 residues. The germline gives CDR1 LGHNA, CDR2 YSLEER. The DNA of the CDR3 is TGCGCCAGCAGCCCGGACAGGGGGCCCGGTGAGCAGTTCTTC. This gives the protein CASSPDRGPGEQFF.

The chain carries TRBV7-6 and TRBJ2-2, with a tentative D call TRBD1 (6 bases). V lost 5 bases, J lost 1 base, and 11 bases lay in between. The CDR3 runs to 15 residues. Looked up from germline, CDR1 is SGHVS and CDR2 is FNYEAQ. The CDR3 DNA reads as TGTGCCAGCAGCGCAGGGGTAGGGAACACCGGGGAGCTGTTTTTT. This codes for CASSAGVGNTGELFF.

This chain joins TRBV4-1 and TRBJ2-3, with unresolved D. CDR1 is MGHRA, CDR2 YSYEKL, per germline. Deletions cut 2 bases from V and 0 bases from J, with 6 bases between. CDR3 length: 14 residues. The CDR3 reads CASSQPASTDTQYF. DNA for the CDR3: TGCGCCAGCAGCCAACCAGCTAGCACAGATACGCAGTATTTT.

The CDR3 sequence: CASSMGLAGSTDTQYF. CDR3 coding DNA: TGTGCCAGTAGTATGGGACTAGCGGGGAGCACAGATACGCAGTATTTT. This rearrangement joins TRBV19 to TRBJ2-3, with TRBD2 matching 13 bases. Losses at the gene ends were 3 bases for V and 0 bases for J; bases not matched to a gene: 0. The CDR3 length is 16 residues. The V gene's germline CDR1 is LNHDA and CDR2 SQIVND (reference sequence). Drawing the rest from reference TRBV19 and TRBJ2-3, the complete variable domain is DGGITQSPKYLFRKEGQNVTLSCEQNLNHDAMYWYRQDPGQGLRLIYYSQIVNDFQKGDIAEGYSVSREKKESFPLTVTSAQKNPTAFYLCASSMGLAGSTDTQYFGPGTRLTVL.

The chain combines TRBV25-1 with TRBJ1-6; D unresolved. Trimming took 1 base from V and 9 from J, leaving 13 bases between them. This CDR3 is built from 15 residues. Germline V gene lookup returns CDR1 MGHDK and CDR2 SYGVNS. The CDR3 region has the DNA TGTGCCAGCAGTGAATGGCCAGGAGAATTTTCACCCCTCCACTTT. This gives the protein CASSEWPGEFSPLHF.

V and J are TRBV4-1 and TRBJ1-5; perhaps TRBD1 as D (5 bases). The germline V and J ends were trimmed by 0 bases and 3 bases, with 9 bases remaining between them. This CDR3 is built from 15 residues. Germline V lookup: CDR1 MGHRA, CDR2 YSYEKL. The CDR3: CASSQEGVLNQPQHF. The CDR3 DNA reads TGCGCCAGCAGCCAAGAAGGGGTGCTCAATCAGCCCCAGCATTTT.

The sample holds one count of this clone. This chain uses TRBV5-1 with TRBJ2-7; D is perhaps TRBD1 or TRBD2 (5 bases each). This CDR3 contains 16 residues. Germline-derived CDR1 and CDR2 are SGHRS and YFSETQ. V lost 5 bases and J 3 bases, leaving 21 bases between the germline ends. The CDR3 here is CASSGDLGGAGYEQYF. The CDR3 DNA reads TGCGCCAGCAGTGGGGACCTTGGCGGAGCCGGCTACGAGCAGTACTTC.

V is TRBV7-2 and J is TRBJ1-5, with D perhaps TRBD1 (5 bases). Trimming took off 1 base at V and 2 bases at J, with 12 bases between the two ends. This CDR3 has 16 amino acids. Germline CDR1 reads SGHTA; CDR2 reads FQGNSA. The CDR3, as DNA: TGTGCCAGCAGCTTAGGGGGCCCTGTTGGCAATCAGCCCCAGCATTTT. This gives the protein CASSLGGPVGNQPQHF.

The chain combines TRBV18 with TRBJ2-7; 8 bases match TRBD1. The CDR3 is made up of 14 amino acids. The V gene's germline CDR1 is KGHSH and CDR2 LQKENI. After removal of 6 bases from V and 4 bases from J, the junction contained 8 bases not matched to a gene. The CDR3 bases are TGTGCCAGCTCCCCCGGGACAGGACCTTACGAGCAGTACTTC. This gives the protein CASSPGTGPYEQYF.

This clone showed up just once. This chain connects TRBV9 to TRBJ1-5, with no clear D. The CDR3 runs 15 residues. The germline V gene encodes CDR1 SGDLS and CDR2 YYNGEE. V was cut by 0 bases and J by 3 bases, with 10 bases left in between. CDR3 sequence reads: CASSVGPANNQPQHF. CDR3 nucleotide sequence: TGTGCCAGCAGCGTAGGTCCAGCTAACAATCAGCCCCAGCATTTT.